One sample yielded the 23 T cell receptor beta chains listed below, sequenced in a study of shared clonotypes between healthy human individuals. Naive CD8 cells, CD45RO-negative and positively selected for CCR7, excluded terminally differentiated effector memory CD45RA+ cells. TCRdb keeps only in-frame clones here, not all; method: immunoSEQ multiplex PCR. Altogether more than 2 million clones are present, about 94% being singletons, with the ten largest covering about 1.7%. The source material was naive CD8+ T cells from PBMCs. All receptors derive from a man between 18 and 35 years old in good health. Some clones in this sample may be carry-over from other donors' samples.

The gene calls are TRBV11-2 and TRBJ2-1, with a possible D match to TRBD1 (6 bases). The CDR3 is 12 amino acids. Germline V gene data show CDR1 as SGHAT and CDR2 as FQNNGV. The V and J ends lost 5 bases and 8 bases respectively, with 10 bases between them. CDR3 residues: CASSARGDEQFF. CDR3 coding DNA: TGTGCCAGCAGCGCCAGGGGTGATGAGCAGTTCTTC. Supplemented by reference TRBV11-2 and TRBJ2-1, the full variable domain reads EAGVAQSPRYKIIEKRQSVAFWCNPISGHATLYWYQQILGQGPKLLIQFQNNGVVDDSQLPKDRFSAERLKGVDSTLKIQPAKLEDSAVYLCASSARGDEQFFGPGTRLTVL.

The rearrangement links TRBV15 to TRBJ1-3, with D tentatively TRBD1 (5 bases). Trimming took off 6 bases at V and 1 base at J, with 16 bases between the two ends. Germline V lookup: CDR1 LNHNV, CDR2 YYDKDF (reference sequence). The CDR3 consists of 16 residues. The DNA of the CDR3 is TGTGCCACCAGTCAGGGATTAGAGGGATCTGGAAACACCATATATTTT. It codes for CATSQGLEGSGNTIYF.

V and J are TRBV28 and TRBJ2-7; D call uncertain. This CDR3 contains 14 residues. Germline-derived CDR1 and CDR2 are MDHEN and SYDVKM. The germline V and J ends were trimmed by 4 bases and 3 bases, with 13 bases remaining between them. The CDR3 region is CASSYEPISYEQYF. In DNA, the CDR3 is TGTGCCAGCAGTTATGAGCCAATCAGCTACGAGCAGTACTTC.

The CDR3: CASSSTGRPYEQYF. CDR3 DNA sequence: TGTGCCAGCAGTTCCACGGGACGACCGTACGAGCAGTACTTC. The genes are TRBV27 and TRBJ2-7; D tentatively reads TRBD1 or TRBD2 (5 bases each). Germline CDR1 and CDR2: MNHEY and SMNVEV (reference sequence). There are 14 residues in the CDR3. Trimming left V 4 bases short and J 4 bases short, with 14 bases between.

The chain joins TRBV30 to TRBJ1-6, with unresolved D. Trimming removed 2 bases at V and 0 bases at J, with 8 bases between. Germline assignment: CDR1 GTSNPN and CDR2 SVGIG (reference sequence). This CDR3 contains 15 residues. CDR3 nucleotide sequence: TGTGCCTGGAGTTACGGGAGCTCCTATAATTCACCCCTCCACTTT. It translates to CAWSYGSSYNSPLHF. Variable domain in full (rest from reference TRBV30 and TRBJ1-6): SQTIHQWPATLVQPVGSPLSLECTVEGTSNPNLYWYRQAAGRGLQLLFYSVGIGQISSEVPQNLSASRPQDRQFILSSKKLLLSDSGFYLCAWSYGSSYNSPLHFGNGTRLTVT.

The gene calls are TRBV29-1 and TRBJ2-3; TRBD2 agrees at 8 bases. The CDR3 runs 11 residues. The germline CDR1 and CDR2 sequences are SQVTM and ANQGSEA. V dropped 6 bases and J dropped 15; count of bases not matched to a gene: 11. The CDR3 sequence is CSVSTSGEGYF. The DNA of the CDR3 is TGCAGCGTCTCAACTAGCGGTGAGGGATATTTT.

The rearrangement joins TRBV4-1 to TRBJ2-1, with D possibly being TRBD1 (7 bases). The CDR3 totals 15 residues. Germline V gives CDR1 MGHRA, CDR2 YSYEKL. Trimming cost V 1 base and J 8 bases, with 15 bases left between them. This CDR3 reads CASSQGQGGLDEQFF. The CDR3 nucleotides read TGCGCCAGCAGCCAAGGTCAGGGGGGCCTCGATGAGCAGTTCTTC.

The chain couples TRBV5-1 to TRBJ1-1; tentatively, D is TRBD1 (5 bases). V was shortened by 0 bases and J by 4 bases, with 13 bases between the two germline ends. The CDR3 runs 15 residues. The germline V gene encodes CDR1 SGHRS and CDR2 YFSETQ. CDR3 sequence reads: CASSLASDMPTEAFF. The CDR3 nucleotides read TGCGCCAGCAGCTTGGCCTCGGACATGCCCACTGAAGCTTTCTTT.

The CDR3 loop is CASSFRNQPQHF. In DNA form, the CDR3 reads TGTGCCAGTAGTTTCAGGAATCAGCCCCAGCATTTT. The rearrangement uses TRBV19 and TRBJ1-5; unclear D gene. Trimming removed 5 bases at V and 4 bases at J, with 6 bases between. Germline assignment: CDR1 LNHDA and CDR2 SQIVND (reference sequence). There are 12 residues in the CDR3.

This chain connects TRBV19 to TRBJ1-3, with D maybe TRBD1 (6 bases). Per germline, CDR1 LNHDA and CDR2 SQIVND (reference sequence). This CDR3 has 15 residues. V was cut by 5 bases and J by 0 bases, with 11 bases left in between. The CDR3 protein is CASSLTGNSGNTIYF. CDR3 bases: TGTGCCAGTAGTTTAACAGGGAACTCTGGAAACACCATATATTTT.

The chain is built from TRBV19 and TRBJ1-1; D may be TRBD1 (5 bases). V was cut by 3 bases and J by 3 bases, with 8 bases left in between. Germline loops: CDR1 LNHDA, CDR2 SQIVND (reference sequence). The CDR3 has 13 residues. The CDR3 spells CASSMTAYTEAFF. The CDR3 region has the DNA TGTGCCAGTAGTATGACAGCTTACACTGAAGCTTTCTTT.

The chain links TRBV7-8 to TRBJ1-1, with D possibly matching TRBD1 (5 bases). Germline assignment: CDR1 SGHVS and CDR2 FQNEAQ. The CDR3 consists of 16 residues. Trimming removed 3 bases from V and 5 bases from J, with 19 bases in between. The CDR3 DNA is TGTGCCAGCAGCTTGCCCCCGGGGGGGGTTAATACTGAAGCTTTCTTT. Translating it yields CASSLPPGGVNTEAFF.

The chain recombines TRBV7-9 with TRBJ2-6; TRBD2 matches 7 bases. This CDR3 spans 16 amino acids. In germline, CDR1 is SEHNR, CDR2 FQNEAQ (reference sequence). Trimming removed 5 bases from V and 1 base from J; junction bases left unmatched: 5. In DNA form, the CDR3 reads TGTGCCAGCAGCCCCGGGGGGTGGTCTGGGGCCAACGTCCTGACTTTC. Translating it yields CASSPGGWSGANVLTF.

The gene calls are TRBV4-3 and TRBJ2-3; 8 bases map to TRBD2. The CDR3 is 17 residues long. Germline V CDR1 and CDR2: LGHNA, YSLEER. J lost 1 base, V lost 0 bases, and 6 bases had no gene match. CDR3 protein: CASSQDPGGYGTDTQYF. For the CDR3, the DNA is TGCGCCAGCAGCCAAGACCCGGGGGGGTACGGCACAGATACGCAGTATTTT.

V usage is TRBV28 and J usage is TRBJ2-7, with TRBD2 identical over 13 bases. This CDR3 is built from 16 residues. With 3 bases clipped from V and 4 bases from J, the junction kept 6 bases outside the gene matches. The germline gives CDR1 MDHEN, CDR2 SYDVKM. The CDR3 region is CASSLQGLAGPYEQYF. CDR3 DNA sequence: TGTGCCAGCAGTTTGCAGGGACTAGCGGGACCATACGAGCAGTACTTC. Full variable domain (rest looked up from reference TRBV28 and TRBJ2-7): DVKVTQSSRYLVKRTGEKVFLECVQDMDHENMFWYRQDPGLGLRLIYFSYDVKMKEKGDIPEGYSVSREKKERFSLILESASTNQTSMYLCASSLQGLAGPYEQYFGPGTRLTVT.

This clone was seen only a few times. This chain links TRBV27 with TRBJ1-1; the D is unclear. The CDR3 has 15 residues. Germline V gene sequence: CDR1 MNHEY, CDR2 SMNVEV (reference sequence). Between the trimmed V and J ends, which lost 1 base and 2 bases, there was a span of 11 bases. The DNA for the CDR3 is TGTGCCAGCAGTTTATTCTATTTGGGTAACACTGAAGCTTTCTTT. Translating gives CASSLFYLGNTEAFF.

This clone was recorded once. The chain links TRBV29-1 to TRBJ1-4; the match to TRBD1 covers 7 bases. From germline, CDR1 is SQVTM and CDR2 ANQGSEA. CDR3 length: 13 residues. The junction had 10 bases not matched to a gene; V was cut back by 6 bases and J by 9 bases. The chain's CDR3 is CSVHGTDGKKLFF. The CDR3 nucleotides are TGCAGCGTCCACGGGACAGACGGAAAAAAACTGTTTTTT.

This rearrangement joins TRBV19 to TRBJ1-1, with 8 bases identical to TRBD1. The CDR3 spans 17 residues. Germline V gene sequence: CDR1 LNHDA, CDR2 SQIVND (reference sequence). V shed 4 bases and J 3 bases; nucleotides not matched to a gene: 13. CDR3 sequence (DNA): TGTGCCAGTAGTACAACGGACAGGGCGATTCAGGACACTGAAGCTTTCTTT. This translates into CASSTTDRAIQDTEAFF.

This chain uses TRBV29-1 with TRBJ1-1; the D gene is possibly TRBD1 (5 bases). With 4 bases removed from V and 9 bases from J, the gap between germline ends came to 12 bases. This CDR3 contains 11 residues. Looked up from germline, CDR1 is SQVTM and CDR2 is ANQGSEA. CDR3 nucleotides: TGCAGCGTTGTTCAGGGAGCACAAGCTTTCTTT. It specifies CSVVQGAQAFF.

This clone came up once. CDR3 protein: CASSPTSTFSGNEQFF. CDR3 sequence (DNA): TGTGCCAGCAGCCCAACGTCCACCTTTTCCGGCAATGAGCAGTTCTTC. The chain has TRBV9 and TRBJ2-1; D is undetermined. The length of the CDR3 is 16 residues. V lost 4 bases, J lost 6 bases, and 20 bases lay in between. The germline CDR1 and CDR2 sequences are SGDLS and YYNGEE.

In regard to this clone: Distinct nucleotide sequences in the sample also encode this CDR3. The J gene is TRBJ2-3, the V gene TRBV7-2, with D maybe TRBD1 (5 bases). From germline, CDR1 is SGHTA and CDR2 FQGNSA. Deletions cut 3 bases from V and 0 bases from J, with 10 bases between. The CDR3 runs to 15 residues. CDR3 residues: CASSFARASTDTQYF. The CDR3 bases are TGTGCCAGCAGCTTTGCCAGGGCTAGCACAGATACGCAGTATTTT. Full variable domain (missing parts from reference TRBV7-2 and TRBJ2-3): GAGVSQSPSNKVTEKGKDVELRCDPISGHTALYWYRQSLGQGLEFLIYFQGNSAPDKSGLPSDRFSAERTGGSVSTLTIQRTQQEDSAVYLCASSFARASTDTQYFGPGTRLTVL.

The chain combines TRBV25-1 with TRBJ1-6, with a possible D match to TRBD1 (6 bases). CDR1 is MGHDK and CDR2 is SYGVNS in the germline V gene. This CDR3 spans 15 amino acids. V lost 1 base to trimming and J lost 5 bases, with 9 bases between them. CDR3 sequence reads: CASSEFGTHNSPLHF. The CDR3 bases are TGTGCCAGCAGTGAATTCGGGACACATAATTCACCCCTCCACTTT.

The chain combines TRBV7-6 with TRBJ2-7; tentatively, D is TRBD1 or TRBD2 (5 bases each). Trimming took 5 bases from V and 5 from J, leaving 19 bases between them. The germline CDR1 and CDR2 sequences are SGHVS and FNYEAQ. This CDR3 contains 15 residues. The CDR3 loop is CASSPEWGTTHEQYF. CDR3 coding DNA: TGTGCCAGCAGCCCTGAGTGGGGGACGACCCACGAGCAGTACTTC.